What follows is one T cell receptor beta chain and its context. The trim removed 4 bases at V and 8 bases at J, leaving 11 bases unmatched. The CDR3 loop spans 17 amino acids. Germline V gene sequence: CDR1 SGDLS, CDR2 YYNGEE. Unique molecular identifiers were incorporated into the prepared TCRbeta library. TCRdb processed the PCR reads anew with MiXCR; each CDR3 protein has one entry. The sample includes about half a million distinct CDR3 sequences, 12% of them seen just once. The entry originates in a study of T-cell reconstitution after alpha-beta-depleted transplantation in children. The rearrangement joins TRBV9 to TRBJ2-1, with 14 bases that match TRBD2. Here the sequenced sample was PBMCs from the stem cell graft donor, taken from the stem cell graft. The receptor was derived from a human donor who donated a stem cell graft to a child with combined immunodeficiency. CDR3 nucleotides: TGTGCCAGCAGCCCCCGACTAGCGGGAGGGCGGTCGGATGAGCAGTTCTTC. Protein sequence: CASSPRLAGGRSDEQFF.